This T cell receptor beta chain is drawn from a study of T cell changes during pregnancy in multiple sclerosis. The germline CDR1 and CDR2 sequences are GTSNPN and SVGIG (reference sequence). The CDR3 has 13 amino acids. Trimming cost V 7 bases and J 7 bases; bases outside gene matches: 9. TCRdb's table, derived via immunoSEQ multiplex PCR, lists solely in-frame clones and lacks some. The sample has around 68,000 clones, 91% seen once. The input for sequencing was peripheral blood, taken after pregnancy. This chain links TRBV30 with TRBJ2-1; 8 nucleotides agree with TRBD2. The receptor was derived from a female donor in good health, enrolled as a control in a pregnancy study. The DNA for the CDR3 is TGTGCCTCCCGACGGGGGGGGATAAATGAGCAGTTCTTC. This codes for CASRRGGINEQFF.